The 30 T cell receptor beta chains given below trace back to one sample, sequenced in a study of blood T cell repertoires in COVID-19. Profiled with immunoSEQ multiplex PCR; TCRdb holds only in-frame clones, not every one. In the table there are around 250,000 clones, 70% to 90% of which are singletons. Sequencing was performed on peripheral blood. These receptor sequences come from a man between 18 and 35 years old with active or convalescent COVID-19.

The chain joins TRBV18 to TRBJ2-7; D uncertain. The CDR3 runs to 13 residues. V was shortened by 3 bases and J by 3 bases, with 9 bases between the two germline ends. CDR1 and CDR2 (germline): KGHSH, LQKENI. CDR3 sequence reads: CASSPLPRYEQYF. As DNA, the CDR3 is TGTGCCAGCTCACCCCTTCCCCGCTACGAGCAGTACTTC.

The CDR3 bases are TGTGCCAGCAGTTACGATCCGATAAGGGGGTCCACCTTC. Amino acid sequence: CASSYDPIRGSTF. The V and J genes are TRBV6-6 and TRBJ1-2; D might be TRBD1 (6 bases). There are 13 residues in the CDR3. Germline CDR1 and CDR2: MNHNY and SVGAGI (reference sequence). Trimming shortened V by 2 bases and J by 13 bases, and 17 bases separated the two germline ends.

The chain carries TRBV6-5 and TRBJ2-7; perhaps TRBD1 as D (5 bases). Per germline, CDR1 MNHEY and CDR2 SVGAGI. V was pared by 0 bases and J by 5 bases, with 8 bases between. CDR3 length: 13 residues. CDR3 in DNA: TGTGCCAGCAGTTACTCCAGGGATCACGAGCAGTACTTC. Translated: CASSYSRDHEQYF.

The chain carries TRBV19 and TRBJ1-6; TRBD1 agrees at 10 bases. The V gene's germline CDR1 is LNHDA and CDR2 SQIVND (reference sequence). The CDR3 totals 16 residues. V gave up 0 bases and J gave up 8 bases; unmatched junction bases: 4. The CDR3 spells CASSIDLGTGDSPLHF. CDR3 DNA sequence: TGTGCCAGTAGTATAGATCTCGGGACAGGGGATTCACCCCTCCACTTT.

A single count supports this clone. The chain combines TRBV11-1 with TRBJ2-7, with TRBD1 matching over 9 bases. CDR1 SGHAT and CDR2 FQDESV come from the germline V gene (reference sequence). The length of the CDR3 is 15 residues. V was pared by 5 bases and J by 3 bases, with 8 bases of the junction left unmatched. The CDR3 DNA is TGTGCCAGCAGCGTCGAACGGACAGGGGACTACGAGCAGTACTTC. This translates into CASSVERTGDYEQYF.

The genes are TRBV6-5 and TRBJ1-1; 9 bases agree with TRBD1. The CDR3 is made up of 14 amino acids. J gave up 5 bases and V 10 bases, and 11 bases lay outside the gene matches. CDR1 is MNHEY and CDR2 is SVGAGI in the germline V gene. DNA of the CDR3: TGTGCCACCCGGTTTCGACAGGGGGAGACTGAAGCTTTCTTT. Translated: CATRFRQGETEAFF.

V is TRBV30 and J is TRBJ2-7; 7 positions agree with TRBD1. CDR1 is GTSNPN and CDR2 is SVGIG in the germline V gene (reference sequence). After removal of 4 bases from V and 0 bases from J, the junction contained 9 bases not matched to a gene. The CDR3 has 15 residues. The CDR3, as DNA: TGTGCCTGGAACCTATCACGGGACAGCTCCTACGAGCAGTACTTC. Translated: CAWNLSRDSSYEQYF. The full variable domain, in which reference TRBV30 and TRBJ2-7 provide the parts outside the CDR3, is SQTIHQWPATLVQPVGSPLSLECTVEGTSNPNLYWYRQAAGRGLQLLFYSVGIGQISSEVPQNLSASRPQDRQFILSSKKLLLSDSGFYLCAWNLSRDSSYEQYFGPGTRLTVT.

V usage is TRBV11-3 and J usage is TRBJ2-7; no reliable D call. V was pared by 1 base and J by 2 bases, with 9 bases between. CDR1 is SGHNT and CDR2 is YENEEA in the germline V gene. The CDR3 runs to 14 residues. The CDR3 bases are TGTGCCAGCAGCTTAGCCGTGAGTGCCTACGAGCAGTACTTC. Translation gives CASSLAVSAYEQYF.

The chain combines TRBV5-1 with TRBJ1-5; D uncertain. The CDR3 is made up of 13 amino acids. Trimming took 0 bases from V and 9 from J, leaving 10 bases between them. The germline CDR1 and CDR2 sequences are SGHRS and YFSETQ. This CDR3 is CASSLAPDSPQHF. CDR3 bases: TGCGCCAGCAGCTTGGCCCCGGACTCGCCCCAGCATTTT.

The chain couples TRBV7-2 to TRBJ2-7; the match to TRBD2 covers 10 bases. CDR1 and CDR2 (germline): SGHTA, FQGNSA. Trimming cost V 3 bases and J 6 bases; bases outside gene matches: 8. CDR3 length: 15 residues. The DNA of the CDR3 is TGTGCCAGCAGCTTCCCCCTAGCGGGAGTCTCCGAGCAGTACTTC. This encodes CASSFPLAGVSEQYF.

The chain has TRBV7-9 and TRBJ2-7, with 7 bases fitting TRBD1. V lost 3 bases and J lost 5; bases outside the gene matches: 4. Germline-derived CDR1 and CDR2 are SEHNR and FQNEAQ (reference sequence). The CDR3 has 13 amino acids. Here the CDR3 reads CASSLQTGNEQYF. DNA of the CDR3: TGTGCCAGCAGCTTGCAGACAGGGAACGAGCAGTACTTC.

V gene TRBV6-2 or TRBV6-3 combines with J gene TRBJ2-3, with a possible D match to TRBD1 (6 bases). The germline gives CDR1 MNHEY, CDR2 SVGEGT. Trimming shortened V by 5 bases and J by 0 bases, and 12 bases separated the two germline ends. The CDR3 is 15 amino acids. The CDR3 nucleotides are TGTGCCAGCAGTCCGGGCAGGGGAAGCACAGATACGCAGTATTTT. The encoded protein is CASSPGRGSTDTQYF.

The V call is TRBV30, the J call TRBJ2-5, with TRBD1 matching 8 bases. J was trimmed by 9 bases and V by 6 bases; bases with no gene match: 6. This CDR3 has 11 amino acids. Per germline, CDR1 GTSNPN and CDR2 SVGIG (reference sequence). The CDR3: CACGQGTAQYF. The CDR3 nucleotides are TGTGCCTGTGGACAGGGTACGGCCCAGTACTTC.

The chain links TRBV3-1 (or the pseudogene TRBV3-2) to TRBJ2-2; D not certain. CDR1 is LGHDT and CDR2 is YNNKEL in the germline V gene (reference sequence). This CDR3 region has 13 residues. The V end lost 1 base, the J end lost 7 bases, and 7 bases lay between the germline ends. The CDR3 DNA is TGTGCCAGCAGCCAAGGCCGGAGCGGGGAGCTGTTTTTT. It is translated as CASSQGRSGELFF.

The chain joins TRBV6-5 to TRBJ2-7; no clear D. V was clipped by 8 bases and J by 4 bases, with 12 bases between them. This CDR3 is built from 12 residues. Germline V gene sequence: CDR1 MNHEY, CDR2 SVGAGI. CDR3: CASSLSFYEQYF. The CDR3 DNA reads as TGTGCCAGCTCCCTCTCTTTTTACGAGCAGTACTTC.

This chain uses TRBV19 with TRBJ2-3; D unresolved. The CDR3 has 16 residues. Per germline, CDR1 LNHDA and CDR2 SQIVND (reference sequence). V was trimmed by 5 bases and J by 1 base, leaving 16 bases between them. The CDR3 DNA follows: TGTGCCAGTAGTGACCCTGGAACAGTCCGCACAGATACGCAGTATTTT. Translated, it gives CASSDPGTVRTDTQYF.

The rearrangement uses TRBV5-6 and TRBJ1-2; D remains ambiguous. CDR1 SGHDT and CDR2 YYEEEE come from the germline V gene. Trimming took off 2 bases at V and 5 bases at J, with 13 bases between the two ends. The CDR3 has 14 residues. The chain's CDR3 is CASSLAGELYGYTF. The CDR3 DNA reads TGTGCCAGCAGCTTAGCCGGGGAGTTGTATGGCTACACCTTC. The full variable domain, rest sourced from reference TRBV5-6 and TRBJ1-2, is DAGVTQSPTHLIKTRGQQVTLRCSPKSGHDTVSWYQQALGQGPQFIFQYYEEEERQRGNFPDRFSGHQFPNYSSELNVNALLLGDSALYLCASSLAGELYGYTFGSGTRLTVV.

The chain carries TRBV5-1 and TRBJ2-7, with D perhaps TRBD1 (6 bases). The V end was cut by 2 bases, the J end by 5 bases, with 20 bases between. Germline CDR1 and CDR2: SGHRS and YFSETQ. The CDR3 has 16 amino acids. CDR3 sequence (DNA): TGCGCCAGCAGCTTAGGACAGTTTGGGGCATCTGACGAGCAGTACTTC. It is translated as CASSLGQFGASDEQYF. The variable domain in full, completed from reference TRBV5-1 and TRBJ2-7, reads KAGVTQTPRYLIKTRGQQVTLSCSPISGHRSVSWYQQTPGQGLQFLFEYFSETQRNKGNFPGRFSGRQFSNSRSEMNVSTLELGDSALYLCASSLGQFGASDEQYFGPGTRLTVT.

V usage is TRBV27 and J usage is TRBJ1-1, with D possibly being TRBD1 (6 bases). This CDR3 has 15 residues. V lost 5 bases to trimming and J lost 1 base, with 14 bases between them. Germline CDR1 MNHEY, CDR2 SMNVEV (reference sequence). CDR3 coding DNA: TGTGCCAGCAGTGCCAGGGGTGGTTGGAACACTGAAGCTTTCTTT. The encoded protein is CASSARGGWNTEAFF.

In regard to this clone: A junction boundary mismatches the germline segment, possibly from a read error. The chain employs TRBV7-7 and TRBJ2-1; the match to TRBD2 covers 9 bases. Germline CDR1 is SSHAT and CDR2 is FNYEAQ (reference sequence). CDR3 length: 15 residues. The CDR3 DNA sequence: TGTGCTAGCAGCAAGACTAGCGGCTCCTACAATGAGCAGTTCTTC. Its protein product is CASSKTSGSYNEQFF. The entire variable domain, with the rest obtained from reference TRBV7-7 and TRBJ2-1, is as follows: GAGVSQSPRYKVTKRGQDVTLRCDPISSHATLYWYQQALGQGPEFLTYFNYEAQPDKSGLPSDRFSAERPEGSISTLTIQRTEQRDSAMYRCASSKTSGSYNEQFFGPGTRLTVL.

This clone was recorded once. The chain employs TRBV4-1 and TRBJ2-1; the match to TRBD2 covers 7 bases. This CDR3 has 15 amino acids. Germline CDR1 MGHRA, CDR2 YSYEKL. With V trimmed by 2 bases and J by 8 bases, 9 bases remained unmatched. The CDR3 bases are TGCGCCAGCAGCCAAACCTGGGGGGGTGAATATGAGCAGTTCTTC. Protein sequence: CASSQTWGGEYEQFF.

As DNA, the CDR3 is TGTGCCAGCAGCTGGACTAGCGGGGACTCCTACGAGCAGTACTTC. This gives the protein CASSWTSGDSYEQYF. The chain recombines TRBV7-2 with TRBJ2-7; 12 bases line up with TRBD2. The germline V gene encodes CDR1 SGHTA and CDR2 FQGNSA. The V and J ends lost 4 bases and 0 bases, in that order; junction bases with no gene match: 1. The CDR3 is 15 amino acids.

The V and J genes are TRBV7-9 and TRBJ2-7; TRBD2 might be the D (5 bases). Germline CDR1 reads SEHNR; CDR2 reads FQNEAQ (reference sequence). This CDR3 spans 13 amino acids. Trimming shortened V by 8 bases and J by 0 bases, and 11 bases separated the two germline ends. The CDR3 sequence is CASLHRDSYEQYF. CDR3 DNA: TGTGCCAGCCTGCACCGGGACTCCTACGAGCAGTACTTC.

DNA for the CDR3: TGTGCCAGCAGTGACTCGACAGGGGGCTCCTACAATGAGCAGTTCTTC. Translated: CASSDSTGGSYNEQFF. V usage is TRBV6-4 and J usage is TRBJ2-1; 9 bases are a match to TRBD1. The J segment lost 0 bases and the V segment lost 0 bases, leaving 0 bases of the junction unmatched. Germline V gene data show CDR1 as MRHNA and CDR2 as SNTAGT. This CDR3 region has 16 residues.

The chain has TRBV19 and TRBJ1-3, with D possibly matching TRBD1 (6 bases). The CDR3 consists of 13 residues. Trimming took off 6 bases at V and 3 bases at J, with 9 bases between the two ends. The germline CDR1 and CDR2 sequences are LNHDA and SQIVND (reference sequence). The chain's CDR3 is CASRYRVGNTIYF. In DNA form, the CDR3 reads TGTGCCAGTAGGTACAGGGTTGGAAACACCATATATTTT.

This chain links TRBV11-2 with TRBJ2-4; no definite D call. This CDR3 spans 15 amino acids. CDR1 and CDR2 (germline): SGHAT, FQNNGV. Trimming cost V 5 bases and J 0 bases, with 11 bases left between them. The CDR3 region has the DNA TGTGCCAGCAGCCCCCTAGATTTAGCCAAAAACATTCAGTACTTC. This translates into CASSPLDLAKNIQYF.

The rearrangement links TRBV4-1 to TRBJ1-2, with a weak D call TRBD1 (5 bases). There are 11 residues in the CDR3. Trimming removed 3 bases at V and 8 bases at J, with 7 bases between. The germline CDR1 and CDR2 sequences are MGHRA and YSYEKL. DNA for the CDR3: TGCGCCAGCAGCCAGGACACGGGCTACACCTTC. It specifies CASSQDTGYTF.

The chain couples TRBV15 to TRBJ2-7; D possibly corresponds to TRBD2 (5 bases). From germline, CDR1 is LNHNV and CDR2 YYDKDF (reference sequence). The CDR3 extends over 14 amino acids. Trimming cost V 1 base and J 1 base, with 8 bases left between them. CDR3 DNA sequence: TGTGCCACCAGCAGAGGCGGGCTTTCCTACGAGCAGTACTTC. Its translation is CATSRGGLSYEQYF.

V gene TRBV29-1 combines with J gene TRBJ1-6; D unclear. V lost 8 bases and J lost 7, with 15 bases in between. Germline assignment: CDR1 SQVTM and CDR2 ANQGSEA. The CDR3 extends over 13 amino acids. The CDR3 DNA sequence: TGCAGCCCCCGGGTAGCTAACAATTCACCCCTCCACTTT. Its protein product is CSPRVANNSPLHF.

The CDR3 is CASRSSSGSEQYF. CDR3 bases: TGTGCCAGCAGATCCTCTAGCGGGAGCGAGCAGTACTTC. The chain employs TRBV6-6 and TRBJ2-7; 10 nucleotides agree with TRBD2. Per germline, CDR1 MNHNY and CDR2 SVGAGI (reference sequence). This CDR3 region has 13 residues. The trim removed 6 bases at V and 6 bases at J, leaving 5 bases unmatched.